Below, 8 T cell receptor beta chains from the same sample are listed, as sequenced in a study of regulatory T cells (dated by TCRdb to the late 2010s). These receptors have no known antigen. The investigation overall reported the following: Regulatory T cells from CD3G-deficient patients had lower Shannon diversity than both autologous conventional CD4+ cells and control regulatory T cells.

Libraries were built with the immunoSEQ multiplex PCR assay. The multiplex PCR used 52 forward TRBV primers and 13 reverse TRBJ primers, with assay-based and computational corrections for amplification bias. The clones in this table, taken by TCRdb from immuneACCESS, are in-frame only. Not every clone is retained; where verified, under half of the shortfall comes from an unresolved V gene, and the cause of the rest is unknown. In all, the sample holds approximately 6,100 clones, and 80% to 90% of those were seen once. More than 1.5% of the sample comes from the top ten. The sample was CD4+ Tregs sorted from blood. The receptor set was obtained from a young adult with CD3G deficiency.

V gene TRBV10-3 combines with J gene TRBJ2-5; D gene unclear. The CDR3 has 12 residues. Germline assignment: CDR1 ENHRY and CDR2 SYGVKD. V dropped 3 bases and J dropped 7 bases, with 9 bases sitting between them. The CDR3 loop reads CAISDGTRTQYF. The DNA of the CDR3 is TGTGCCATCAGTGACGGTACTCGGACCCAGTACTTC.

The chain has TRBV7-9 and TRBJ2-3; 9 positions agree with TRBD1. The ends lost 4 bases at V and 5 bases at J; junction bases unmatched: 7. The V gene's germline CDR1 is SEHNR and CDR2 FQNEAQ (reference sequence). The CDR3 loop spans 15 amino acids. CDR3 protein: CASSSTGGRGDTQYF. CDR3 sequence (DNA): TGTGCCAGCAGCTCAACAGGGGGCAGGGGAGATACGCAGTATTTT.

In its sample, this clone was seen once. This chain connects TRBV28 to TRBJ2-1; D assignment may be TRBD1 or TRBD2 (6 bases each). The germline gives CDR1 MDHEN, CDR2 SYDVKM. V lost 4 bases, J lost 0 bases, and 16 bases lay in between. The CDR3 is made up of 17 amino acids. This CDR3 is CASSSKIGGRSYNEQFF. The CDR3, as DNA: TGTGCCAGCAGTTCTAAAATAGGGGGGCGCTCCTACAATGAGCAGTTCTTC.

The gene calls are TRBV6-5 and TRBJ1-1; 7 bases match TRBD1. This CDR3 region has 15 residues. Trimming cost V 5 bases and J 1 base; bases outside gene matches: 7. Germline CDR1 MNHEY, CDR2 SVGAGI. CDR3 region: CASSPSRDRNTEAFF. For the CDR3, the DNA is TGTGCCAGCAGTCCGAGCCGGGACAGGAACACTGAAGCTTTCTTT.

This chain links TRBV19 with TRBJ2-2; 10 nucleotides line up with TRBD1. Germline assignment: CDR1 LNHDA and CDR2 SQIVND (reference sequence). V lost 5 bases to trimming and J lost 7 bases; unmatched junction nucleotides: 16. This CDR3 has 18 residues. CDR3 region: CASSDRDRGRGWNGELFF. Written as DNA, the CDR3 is TGTGCCAGTAGTGACCGAGACAGGGGGCGCGGGTGGAACGGGGAGCTGTTTTTT.

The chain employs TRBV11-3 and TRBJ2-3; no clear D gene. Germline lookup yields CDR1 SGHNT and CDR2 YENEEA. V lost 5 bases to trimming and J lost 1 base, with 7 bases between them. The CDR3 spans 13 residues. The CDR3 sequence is CASSRSGTDTQYF. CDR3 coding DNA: TGTGCCAGCAGCCGGAGCGGCACAGATACGCAGTATTTT.

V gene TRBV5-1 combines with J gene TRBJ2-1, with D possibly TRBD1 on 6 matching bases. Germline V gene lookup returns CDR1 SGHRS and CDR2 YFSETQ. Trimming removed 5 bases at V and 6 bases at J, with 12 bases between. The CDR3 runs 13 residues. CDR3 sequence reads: CASRDTGPNEQFF. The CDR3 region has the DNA TGCGCCAGCAGAGATACAGGGCCCAATGAGCAGTTCTTC.

The CDR3: CASRRDWDDEQYF. CDR3 coding DNA: TGTGCCAGCCGCCGGGACTGGGATGATGAGCAGTACTTC. The chain is built from TRBV6-1 and TRBJ2-7; a weak D match, TRBD2 (6 bases). V was clipped by 8 bases and J by 7 bases, with 18 bases between them. CDR3 length equals 13 residues. Germline-derived CDR1 and CDR2 are MNHNS and SASEGT.